A selection of T cell receptor beta chains follows, all from one sample in a study of early T cells in non-severe SARS-CoV-2 infection. Via MiXCR, TCRdb re-called the 5' RACE reads, giving one row per CDR3 protein. The sample lists more than 50,000 distinct CDR3 sequences, about 12% seen once, with roughly a tenth in the top ten. What was sequenced was whole blood. Receptors were obtained from an adult who was a healthcare worker with PCR-confirmed SARS-CoV-2 infection or an uninfected control (not recorded which). Each CDR3 is given with its conserved first and last residue.

length: 16
V: TRBV14
CDR3: CASSQSRGLNSYEQYF

length: 11
V: TRBV29-1
CDR3: CSGRGGNEQYF

length: 15
V: TRBV6-4
CDR3: CASSDSTGGADTQYF

length: 19
V: TRBV6-6
CDR3: CASSYGTGTGTFRGEKLFF

length: 17
V: TRBV6-6
CDR3: CASSYPLQGASNQPQHF

length: 14
V: TRBV5-1
CDR3: CASRAPESGDTQYF

length: 14
V: TRBV6-1
CDR3: CASLSGIATDTQYF

length: 16
V: TRBV4-1
CDR3: CASSPQTQGSVQPQHF

length: 14
V: TRBV12-3/TRBV12-4
CDR3: CASSSNTRAHEQFF

length: 16
V: TRBV4-2
CDR3: CASSQDGAAGANVLTF

length: 14
V: TRBV13
CDR3: CASQRGKVNEKLFF

length: 14
V: TRBV20-1
CDR3: CSARATDTTSEQYF

length: 15
V: TRBV29-1
CDR3: CSVGLTGTGHGELFF

length: 14
V: TRBV6-6
CDR3: CASSYVGVTDTQYF

length: 15
V: TRBV18
CDR3: CASSPEDNSYNEQFF

length: 14
V: TRBV3-1
CDR3: CASSQRPGEAEAFF

length: 15
V: TRBV19
CDR3: CASSFGTGITGELFF

length: 14
V: TRBV4-3
CDR3: CASSQDQLTYEQYF

length: 13
V: TRBV28
CDR3: CASSGTGFETQYF

length: 12
V: TRBV7-9
CDR3: CASSSPGPKAFF

length: 15
V: TRBV10-2
CDR3: CASSETSGQFYGYTF

length: 15
V: TRBV7-3
CDR3: CASSITGSGSNEQFF

length: 16
V: TRBV27
CDR3: CASSSKTGGTSYEQYF

length: 14
V: TRBV11-2
CDR3: CASAPVAGNYGYTF

length: 17
V: TRBV19
CDR3: CASSIDGLAGAYNEQFF

length: 13
V: TRBV28
CDR3: CASSHYSNYEQYF

length: 17
V: TRBV10-3
CDR3: CAISESSDRGRRAEAFF

length: 15
V: TRBV18
CDR3: CASSPDGTSTDTQYF

length: 14
V: TRBV5-1
CDR3: CASSRGLADGTQYF

length: 13
V: TRBV20-1
CDR3: CSAETDSGNTIYF

length: 15
V: TRBV20-1
CDR3: CSARDLAGGFRGYTF

length: 14
V: TRBV7-2
CDR3: CASSSGGGADTQYF

length: 15
V: TRBV5-1
CDR3: CASSLSDKWNTEAFF

length: 16
V: TRBV27
CDR3: CASSLYVGGLQETQYF

length: 11
V: TRBV20-1
CDR3: CSVTGEETQYF

length: 12
V: TRBV12-3/TRBV12-4
CDR3: CASSQDSLEAFF

length: 15
V: TRBV5-6
CDR3: CASSFGQGRAETQYF

length: 17
V: TRBV7-2
CDR3: CASSSRMTSGTRNEQFF

length: 13
V: TRBV7-2
CDR3: CASSFSGIDGYTF

length: 10
V: TRBV2
CDR3: CASSETGGYF

length: 15
V: TRBV5-1
CDR3: CASSLGGRMNTEAFF

length: 17
V: TRBV5-1
CDR3: CASSLSRGTSRTNEQFF

length: 13
V: TRBV27
CDR3: CASSPGGVYGYTF

length: 12
V: TRBV10-3
CDR3: CAIRGTGDSAFF

length: 15
V: TRBV28
CDR3: CASSFSGGRVYEQYF

length: 13
V: TRBV11-2
CDR3: CASSPTPVYEQYF

length: 14
V: TRBV7-9
CDR3: CASSLGGLGEKLFF

length: 15
V: TRBV28
CDR3: CASSLYSGGTDTQYF